This T cell receptor (beta chain) was profiled in a study of OX40 agonist ivuxolimab in advanced cancers. Repertoires were generated with immunoSEQ multiplex PCR, while TCRdb's copy carries only in-frame clones and drops some. The sample lists about 82,000 clones; less than 85% were seen once. There are 13 residues in the CDR3. Deletions cut 5 bases from V and 6 bases from J, with 11 bases between. CDR1 SGHRS and CDR2 YFSETQ come from the germline V gene. The receptor was isolated from an adult with an advanced solid tumor such as melanoma, head and neck, liver or kidney cancer. The genes are TRBV5-1 and TRBJ2-2; D ambiguous. Specimen: CD4+ or CD8+ T cells sorted from blood, collected in a trial of the OX40 agonist ivuxolimab. The CDR3: CASRPDGPGELFF. The CDR3 DNA is TGCGCCAGCAGGCCTGACGGACCCGGGGAGCTGTTTTTT. Combining the CDR3 with reference TRBV5-1 and TRBJ2-2 gives the whole variable domain KAGVTQTPRYLIKTRGQQVTLSCSPISGHRSVSWYQQTPGQGLQFLFEYFSETQRNKGNFPGRFSGRQFSNSRSEMNVSTLELGDSALYLCASRPDGPGELFFGEGSRLTVL.